Listed below are T cell receptor beta chains from one sample, sequenced in a study of early T cells in non-severe SARS-CoV-2 infection. In TCRdb, the 5' RACE reads were re-called with MiXCR into one record per CDR3 protein. This table has approximately 39,000 distinct CDR3 sequences, about 5% appearing once. The sample was whole blood. The receptors stem from an adult who was a healthcare worker with PCR-confirmed SARS-CoV-2 infection or an uninfected control (not recorded which). The CDR3 runs from the conserved cysteine through the conserved F or W. Fields, in order: V gene, J gene, clone size, CDR3 protein. Some rows have no size entry. The others give once, few or many, or a class for an expanded clone.

>TRBV15|TRBJ1-1|many
CATSRDVDEAFF
>TRBV6-5|TRBJ2-5|many
CASSYGSLETQYF
>TRBV30|TRBJ2-2|many
CAWSRQGIGGELFF
>TRBV15|TRBJ1-1|many
CATSVYGTANTEAFF
>TRBV11-2|TRBJ2-7|many
CASSSPRHRGYEQYF
>TRBV7-9|TRBJ1-6|once
CASSHTGSPLHF
>TRBV6-1|TRBJ2-3|many
CASSEHLAGGPSTDTQYF
>TRBV5-6|TRBJ2-1|-
CASSDSGEPYNEQFF
>TRBV20-1|TRBJ1-5|many
CSARTGGPGRQHF
>TRBV5-5|TRBJ2-1|-
CASSWVGGLGPNEQFF
>TRBV4-1|TRBJ2-7|many
CASSQVGTIDEQYF
>TRBV10-3|TRBJ1-1|many
CAISRTPPGGGTEAFF
>TRBV7-6|TRBJ1-3|many
CASKGHFDGNTIYF
>TRBV29-1|TRBJ2-6|many
CSVPAGGPSGANVLTF
>TRBV20-1|TRBJ2-7|many
CSARLFGEQYF
>TRBV5-1|TRBJ2-7|many
CASSLRTSGPYEQYF
>TRBV7-9|TRBJ1-2|many
CASSLMSNYGYTF
>TRBV10-1|TRBJ1-2|many
CATTLSGPPNYGYTF
>TRBV5-1|TRBJ2-2|-
CASSLESLGNTGELFF
>TRBV3-1|TRBJ2-2|many
CASSQGLNTGELFF
>TRBV18|TRBJ2-2|once
CASSTVPGELFF
>TRBV7-2|TRBJ2-1|many
CASSFGGAMDEQFF
>TRBV7-2|TRBJ2-7|many
CASSLGKGVAYEQYF
>TRBV20-1|TRBJ2-1|many
CSARVLAGNNEQFF
>TRBV4-1|TRBJ1-2|many
CASSQVGTLKGYTF
>TRBV18|TRBJ1-2|many
CASSPDLSNRIPLSNYGYTF
>TRBV4-1|TRBJ1-1|many
CASSQSVGQGDTEAFF
>TRBV3-1|TRBJ2-5|few
CASSQGPGALQETQYF
>TRBV7-6|TRBJ2-2|many
CASSSTPGGGFAGELFF
>TRBV20-1|TRBJ1-1|many
CSAREGITEAFF
>TRBV6-5|TRBJ1-1|few
CASSAGTGGTEAFF
>TRBV12-3/TRBV12-4|TRBJ2-2|many
CASTPLASTGELFF
>TRBV5-1|TRBJ2-1|many
CASSLDGVNEQFF
>TRBV6-5|TRBJ1-1|many
CASATRSSTEAFF
>TRBV10-3|TRBJ1-5|many
CAISTRGPNQPQHF
>TRBV30|TRBJ1-1|many
CAQRGQGNTEAFF
>TRBV7-3|TRBJ1-6|few
CASSVSENSPLHF
>TRBV3-1|TRBJ1-3|-
CASSQGVSGNTIYF
>TRBV4-1|TRBJ1-6|many
CASSPFIGTRNSPLHF
>TRBV20-1|TRBJ2-5|many
CSASDKGGQETQYF
>TRBV3-1|TRBJ1-5|many
CAPLGRGSNQPQHF
>TRBV12-3/TRBV12-4|TRBJ1-4|-
CASRMQGATNEKLFF
>TRBV6-1|TRBJ2-7|many
CASNGGAYEQYF
>TRBV12-3/TRBV12-4|TRBJ2-7|many
CASSRTSGVGKQYF
>TRBV12-3/TRBV12-4|TRBJ2-7|many
CASTPSGSYEQYF
>TRBV12-3/TRBV12-4|TRBJ2-1|many
CASSSSTGLGTGEQFF
>TRBV7-6|TRBJ2-2|many
CASSLVTAGELFF
>TRBV20-1|TRBJ2-7|many
CSADQTSGVEQYF
>TRBV7-8|TRBJ1-4|many
CASSLPRPNEKLFF
>TRBV7-9|TRBJ2-7|many
CASNRDSEREGQYF
>TRBV2|TRBJ1-4|-
CASSVGGTRFF
>TRBV11-3|TRBJ1-1|many
CASSPEGSGEAFF
>TRBV20-1|TRBJ1-4|few
CSAREGRNNEKLFF
>TRBV11-2|TRBJ2-7|many
CASSRDRAGVTEQYF
>TRBV20-1|TRBJ2-5|many
CSPAGGEETQYF
>TRBV12-3/TRBV12-4|TRBJ1-5|many
CASGRDRVVQPQHF